This T cell receptor beta chain is from a study of T cell changes during pregnancy in multiple sclerosis. Per germline, CDR1 SSHAT and CDR2 FNYEAQ (reference sequence). CDR3 length: 17 amino acids. As for this clone: One junction end does not reproduce the germline sequence, and a read error may be involved.

Only in-frame clones appear in the TCRdb table, and some are missing; sequencing was by immunoSEQ multiplex PCR. Of about 70,000 clones listed, roughly nine tenths are singletons. The TCR originated in a female donor in good health, enrolled as a control in a pregnancy study. The chain links TRBV7-7 to TRBJ1-2; a weak D match, TRBD1 (6 bases). The sequencing here drew on peripheral blood, taken in the second trimester of pregnancy. CDR3 in DNA: TGTGCTAGCAGCTTAGGCCCCAGGACAGCCGGGTCCTATGGCTACACCTTC. It specifies CASSLGPRTAGSYGYTF.